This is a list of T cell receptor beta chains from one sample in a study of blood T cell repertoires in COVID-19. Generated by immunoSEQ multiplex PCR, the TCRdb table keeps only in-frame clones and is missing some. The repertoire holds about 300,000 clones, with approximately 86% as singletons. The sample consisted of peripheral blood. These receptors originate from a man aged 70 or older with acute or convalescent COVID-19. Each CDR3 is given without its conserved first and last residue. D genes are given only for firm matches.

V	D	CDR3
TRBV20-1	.	SASVGVHNEQF
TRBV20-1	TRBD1	SASQGRGRTGYT
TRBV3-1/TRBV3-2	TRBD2	ASSRLAGGSYEQY
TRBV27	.	ASSLSPSSYNEQF
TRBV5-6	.	ASSFGAGKTQY
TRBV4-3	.	ASSQVGGTAPIY
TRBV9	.	ASSVTGTPNTGELF
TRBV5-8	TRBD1	ASSPGGKNEKLF
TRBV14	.	ASSQSTGLGGYT
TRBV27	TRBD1	ASSLWYRGYEQY
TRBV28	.	ASSSPGSPIRDIQY
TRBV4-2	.	ASSQGTFQETQY
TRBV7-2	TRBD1	ASSRDRVTEAF
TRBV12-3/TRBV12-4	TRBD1	ASNADRGTEAF
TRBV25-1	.	ASSEPGQPTEAF
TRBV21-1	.	ASSKVDRGKETQY
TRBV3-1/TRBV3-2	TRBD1	ASSQDFGTGREQY
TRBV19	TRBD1	ASSIVGQNQPQH
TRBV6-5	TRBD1	ASSPLGTGANTIY
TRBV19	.	ASRGYSNQPQH
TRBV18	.	ASSPTGYNEQF
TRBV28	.	ASSLGHLNSPLH
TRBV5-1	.	ASSLGLRGLNEQF
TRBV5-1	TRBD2	ASSLEATSYTGELF
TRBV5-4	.	ASGPGTQEKLF
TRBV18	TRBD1	ASSPTGGWETQY
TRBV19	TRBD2	ASSKVFLAGAVNTGELF
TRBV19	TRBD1	ASSIWGQSSYEQY
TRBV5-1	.	ASSPTGPRKNIQY
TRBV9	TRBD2	ASTSRTSGSLTGELF
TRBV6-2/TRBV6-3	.	ASSYSTDNSPLH
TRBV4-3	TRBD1	ASSQERTGGIEQF
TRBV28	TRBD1	ASNPDRGRGYT
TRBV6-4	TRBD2	ASRASGGPGEQF
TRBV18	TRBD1	ASSPGQGSSGANVLT
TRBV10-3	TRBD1	AISERQGGEKLF
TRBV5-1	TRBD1	ASSLDGDSYGYT
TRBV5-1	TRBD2	ASRALAGTSTDTQY
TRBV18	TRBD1	ASSPGTDNEQF
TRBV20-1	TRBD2	SASSGATNNEQF
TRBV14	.	ASSQRVTDTQY
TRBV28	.	ASNGQKQPQH
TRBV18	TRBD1	ASSPRQGAGETQY
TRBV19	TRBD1	ASTPGQGAGQPQH
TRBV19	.	ASSISADTQY
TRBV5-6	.	ASSKGSTSYNEQF
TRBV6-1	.	ASSEALRREQY
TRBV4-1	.	ASSHPGTRYSTDTQY
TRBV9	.	ASSVGQSPSGNTIY